This T cell receptor (beta chain) derives from a study of blood T cell repertoires in COVID-19. Unmatched junction bases numbered 2, after V lost 9 bases and J lost 8 bases. This CDR3 has 11 amino acids. Germline lookup yields CDR1 MNHNY and CDR2 SVGAGI (reference sequence). The method was immunoSEQ multiplex PCR; TCRdb's version includes in-frame clones alone and lacks a portion of them. The sample carries approximately 200,000 clones, 80% to 85% recorded once. Sequencing was done on a sample of peripheral blood. This sequence joins TRBV6-6 and TRBJ1-4, with 8 bases matching TRBD1. The sequence derives from a woman of 80 years or more with COVID-19, enrolled during active disease. CDR3 residues: CARWTGEKLFF. CDR3 in DNA: TGTGCCAGATGGACAGGGGAAAAACTGTTTTTT.